The 7 T cell receptor beta chains in this list originate from one sample, sequenced in a study of OX40 agonist ivuxolimab in advanced cancers. Using immunoSEQ multiplex PCR, the repertoire was profiled, and TCRdb retains in-frame clones only, with some absent. The sample holds 55,000 to 65,000 clones; under 90% are singletons and the top ten take around 2.1%. The sequenced sample was CD4+ or CD8+ T cells sorted from blood, obtained in a trial of the OX40 agonist ivuxolimab. These receptors all stem from an adult with an advanced solid tumor such as melanoma, head and neck, liver or kidney cancer.

The genes are TRBV15 and TRBJ2-7, with D possibly being TRBD1 or TRBD2 (6 bases each). The CDR3 spans 16 residues. V lost 0 bases to trimming and J lost 4 bases, with 16 bases between them. CDR1 is LNHNV and CDR2 is YYDKDF in the germline V gene (reference sequence). CDR3: CATSREGGYLGYEQYF. The CDR3 coding sequence is TGTGCCACCAGCAGAGAGGGGGGCTATTTGGGGTACGAGCAGTACTTC.

In its sample, this clone was seen once. The V call is TRBV14, the J call TRBJ2-1; 14 bases map to TRBD2. V lost 0 bases to trimming and J lost 7 bases; unmatched junction nucleotides: 5. Germline V gene sequence: CDR1 SGHDN, CDR2 FVKESK. The CDR3 sequence is 17 residues long. CDR3 loop: CASSQDGTSGGRNEQFF. For the CDR3, the DNA is TGTGCCAGCAGCCAAGACGGGACTAGCGGGGGTAGGAATGAGCAGTTCTTC.

This chain connects TRBV6-6 to TRBJ1-5; D possibly corresponds to TRBD1 (5 bases). The CDR3 extends over 13 amino acids. Germline V CDR1 and CDR2: MNHNY, SVGAGI (reference sequence). The V gene lost 6 bases and the J gene lost 6 bases, with 12 bases spanning the gap. Here the CDR3 DNA reads TGTGCCAGCAGGGGGGGGGAAGTTCAGCCCCAGCATTTT. Amino acid sequence: CASRGGEVQPQHF.

The V call is TRBV5-6, the J call TRBJ2-4; D uncertain. The CDR3 consists of 12 residues. V was trimmed by 0 bases and J by 6 bases, leaving 4 bases between them. The germline V gene encodes CDR1 SGHDT and CDR2 YYEEEE. CDR3 sequence (DNA): TGTGCCAGCAGCTTGGACAGAAACATTCAGTACTTC. It translates to CASSLDRNIQYF.

This clone was counted only a few times. V gene TRBV10-1 combines with J gene TRBJ2-3; the D is unclear. Germline values: CDR1 WNHNN, CDR2 SYGVQD (reference sequence). This CDR3 contains 10 residues. Trimming shortened V by 7 bases and J by 4 bases, and 3 bases separated the two germline ends. CDR3: CASIADTQYF. The CDR3 DNA reads as TGCGCCAGCATTGCAGATACGCAGTATTTT.

The chain uses TRBV19 and TRBJ1-5; no reliable D call. Trimming took off 0 bases at V and 2 bases at J, with 2 bases between the two ends. This CDR3 spans 13 amino acids. The germline gives CDR1 LNHDA, CDR2 SQIVND (reference sequence). CDR3 coding DNA: TGTGCCAGTAGTATAGATGGCAATCAGCCCCAGCATTTT. Its protein product is CASSIDGNQPQHF.

The J gene is TRBJ1-1, the V gene TRBV28, with D hard to call. The germline V and J ends were trimmed by 3 bases and 4 bases, with 15 bases remaining between them. CDR1 is MDHEN and CDR2 is SYDVKM in the germline V gene. The CDR3 spans 15 residues. The DNA of the CDR3 is TGTGCCAGCAGTTTCGCAGCCCGGGGAGGCACTGAAGCTTTCTTT. Amino acid sequence: CASSFAARGGTEAFF.